The clone carrying this T cell receptor (beta chain) was seen only a few times. The antigen remains unidentified. This record belongs to a study of PD-1 blockade in classical Hodgkin lymphoma. Turning to the study itself: Nivolumab dosing for patients was 3 mg/kg, administered intravenously every 2 weeks.

Every patient relapsed after autologous stem cell transplantation, and brentuximab vedotin exposure varied. Per germline, CDR1 MNHEY and CDR2 SVGAGI. This CDR3 contains 14 residues. Trimming took off 5 bases at V and 1 base at J, with 11 bases between the two ends. Whole-study results and caveats: Complete responders matched newly diagnosed patients in baseline diversity. The repertoire differences lack a defined cause, possibly disease activity or prior therapy. In CD4+ cells, TCR diversity went up significantly by C4D1, but in CD8+ cells it did not.

Clones were sequenced by immunoSEQ multiplex PCR, and TCRdb holds only the in-frame ones, with some missing. The sample consists of more than 3,500 clones, around 60% of them appearing once. This sequence originates from a human donor with classical Hodgkin lymphoma. The sequences come from peripheral blood mononuclear cells (PBMCs), collected at baseline. The chain carries TRBV6-5 and TRBJ1-1; D perhaps matches TRBD1 (6 bases). This CDR3 reads CASSGWTANTEAFF. The CDR3 nucleotides are TGTGCCAGCAGTGGTTGGACAGCGAACACTGAAGCTTTCTTT.